In its sample, the clone carrying this T cell receptor (beta chain) was seen a few times. Its antigen is not known. These data come from a study of CD8+ T cells in alopecia areata. Sequencing used cDNA as its template, made by extracting RNA and reverse transcribing it. Assay used: immunoSEQ multiplex PCR; TCRdb lists only in-frame clones, some missing. The sample records some 110,000 clones, around 50% being singletons. This sample's treatment: oral pan-JAK inhibitor, 5-10 mg twice daily. Study outcomes and limitations: Lesional scalp, especially alopecia totalis/universalis, showed higher clonality than normal scalp.

Germline CDR1 and CDR2: MNHEY and SMNVEV (reference sequence). After removal of 0 bases from V and 6 bases from J, the junction contained 8 bases not matched to a gene. CDR3 length: 17 amino acids. This chain connects TRBV27 to TRBJ2-1; 10 nucleotides match TRBD1. The origin of this receptor is a human donor with alopecia areata. The material was CD8+ T cells sorted from blood, obtained at week 24, from a patient treated with tofacitinib. The chain's CDR3 is CASSLSGGTGVINEQFF. The CDR3 region has the DNA TGTGCCAGCAGTTTATCCGGAGGGACAGGGGTAATCAATGAGCAGTTCTTC.